This TCR beta chain was sequenced for a study of T cell changes during pregnancy in multiple sclerosis (dated by TCRdb to between 2018 and 2021). Regarding the research as a whole: Changes in the T cell repertoire over the course of pregnancy were examined in this study in women with multiple sclerosis.

This clone was observed once. The antigen it binds to is not known. No base-level quality is on record; no much larger clone is a single base apart. V loses 0 bases of germline sequence and J loses 3 bases, and the interval between the two ends is 14 bases. Taken from the germline V gene, the CDR1 and CDR2 loops are ENHRY and SYGVKD. The CDR3, from cysteine to phenylalanine, totals 16 residues. Only CDR3 DNA is held: 48 bases, read in frame from base 1. Libraries were built with the immunoSEQ multiplex PCR assay. TCRdb mirrors the immuneACCESS table, restricted to in-frame sequences. Some clones are absent from its copies; in checked studies, under half trace to an unresolved V gene, and the reason for the others is unknown. The sample data list about 52,000 clones, and more than 90% of these were observed just once. Jointly, the top ten make up approximately 0.35% of the sample.

The sequence was obtained from a female donor with multiple sclerosis, enrolled in a pregnancy study. Material: CD4+ T cells from peripheral blood mononuclear cells, obtained before pregnancy. The V gene is TRBV10-3 and the J gene is TRBJ1-2; possibly the D gene is TRBD1, per 5 matching bases. Here the CDR3 is given as CAISESAGTQDYGYTF. At the DNA level, the sequence is TGTGCCATCAGTGAGTCGGCGGGGACCCAGGACTATGGCTACACCTTC.